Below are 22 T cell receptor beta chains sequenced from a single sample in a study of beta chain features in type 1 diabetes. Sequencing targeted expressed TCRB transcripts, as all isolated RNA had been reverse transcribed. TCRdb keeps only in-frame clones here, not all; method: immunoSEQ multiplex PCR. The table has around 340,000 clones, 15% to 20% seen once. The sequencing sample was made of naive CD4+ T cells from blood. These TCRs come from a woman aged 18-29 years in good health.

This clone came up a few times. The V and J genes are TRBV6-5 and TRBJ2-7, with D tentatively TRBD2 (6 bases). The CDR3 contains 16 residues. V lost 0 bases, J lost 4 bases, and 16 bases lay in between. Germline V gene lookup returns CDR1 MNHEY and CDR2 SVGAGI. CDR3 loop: CASSYSSGGRGYEQYF. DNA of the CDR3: TGTGCCAGCAGTTACTCAAGTGGAGGGAGAGGTTACGAGCAGTACTTC.

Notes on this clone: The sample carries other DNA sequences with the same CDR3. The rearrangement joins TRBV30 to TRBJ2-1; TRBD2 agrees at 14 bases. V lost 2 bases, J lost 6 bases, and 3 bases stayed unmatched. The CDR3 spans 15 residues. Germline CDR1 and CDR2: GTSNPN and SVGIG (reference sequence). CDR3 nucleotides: TGTGCCTGGAGTCCGGGACTAGCGGGAGTCAATGAGCAGTTCTTC. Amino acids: CAWSPGLAGVNEQFF.

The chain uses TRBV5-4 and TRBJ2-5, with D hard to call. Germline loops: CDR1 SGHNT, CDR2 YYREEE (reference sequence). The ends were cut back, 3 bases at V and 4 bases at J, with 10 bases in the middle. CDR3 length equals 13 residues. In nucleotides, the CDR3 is TGTGCCAGCAGCTCCCAGGTGGGAGAGACCCAGTACTTC. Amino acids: CASSSQVGETQYF.

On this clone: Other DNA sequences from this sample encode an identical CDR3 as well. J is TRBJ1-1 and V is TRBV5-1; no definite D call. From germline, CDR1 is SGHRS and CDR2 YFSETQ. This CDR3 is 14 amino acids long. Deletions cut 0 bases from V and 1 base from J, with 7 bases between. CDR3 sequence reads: CASSLGQSNTEAFF. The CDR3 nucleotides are TGCGCCAGCAGCTTGGGACAATCGAACACTGAAGCTTTCTTT.

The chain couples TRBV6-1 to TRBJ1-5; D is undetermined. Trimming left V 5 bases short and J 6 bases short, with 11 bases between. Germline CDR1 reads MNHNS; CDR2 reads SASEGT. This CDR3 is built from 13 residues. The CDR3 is CASSYEFAQPQHF. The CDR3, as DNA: TGTGCCAGCAGTTATGAGTTTGCTCAGCCCCAGCATTTT.

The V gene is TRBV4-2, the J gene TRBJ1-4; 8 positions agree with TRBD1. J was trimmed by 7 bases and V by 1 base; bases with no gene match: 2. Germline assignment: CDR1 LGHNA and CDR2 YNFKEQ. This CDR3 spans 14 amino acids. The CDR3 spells CASSQVQGAEKLFF. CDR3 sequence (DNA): TGTGCCAGCAGCCAAGTTCAGGGGGCTGAAAAACTGTTTTTT.

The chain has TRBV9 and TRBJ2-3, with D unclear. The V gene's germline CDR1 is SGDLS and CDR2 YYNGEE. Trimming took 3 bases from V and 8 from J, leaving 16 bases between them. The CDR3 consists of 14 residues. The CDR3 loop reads CASSAPDSGFTQYF. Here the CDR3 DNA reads TGTGCCAGCAGCGCGCCCGACTCTGGTTTTACGCAGTATTTT.

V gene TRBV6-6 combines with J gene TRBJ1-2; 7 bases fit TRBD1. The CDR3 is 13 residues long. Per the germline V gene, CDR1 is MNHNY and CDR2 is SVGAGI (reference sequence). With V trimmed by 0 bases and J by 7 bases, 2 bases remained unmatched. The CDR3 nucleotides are TGTGCCAGCAGTTACTCGACAGGGAGTGGCTACACCTTC. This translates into CASSYSTGSGYTF.

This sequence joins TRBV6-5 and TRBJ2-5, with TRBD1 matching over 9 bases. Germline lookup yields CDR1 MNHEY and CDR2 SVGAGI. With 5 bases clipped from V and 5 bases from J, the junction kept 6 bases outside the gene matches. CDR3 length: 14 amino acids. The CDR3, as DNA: TGTGCCAGCAGTAGGACAGGGGTCGGCGAGACCCAGTACTTC. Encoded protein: CASSRTGVGETQYF.

CDR3 sequence reads: CASSLGLADGEQYF. CDR3 nucleotides: TGCGCCAGCAGCTTGGGGCTAGCGGATGGGGAGCAGTACTTC. The chain is built from TRBV5-1 and TRBJ2-7, with TRBD2 identical over 7 bases. The CDR3 extends over 14 amino acids. V was pared by 0 bases and J by 7 bases, with 7 bases of the junction left unmatched. Germline V CDR1 and CDR2: SGHRS, YFSETQ.

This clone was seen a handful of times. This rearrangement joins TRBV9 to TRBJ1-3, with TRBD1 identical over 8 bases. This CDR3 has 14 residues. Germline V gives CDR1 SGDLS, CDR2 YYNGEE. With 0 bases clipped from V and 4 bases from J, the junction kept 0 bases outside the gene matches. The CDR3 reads CASSVAGGGNTIYF. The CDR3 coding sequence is TGTGCCAGCAGCGTAGCAGGGGGCGGAAACACCATATATTTT. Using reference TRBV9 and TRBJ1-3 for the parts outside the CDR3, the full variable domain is DSGVTQTPKHLITATGQRVTLRCSPRSGDLSVYWYQQSLDQGLQFLIQYYNGEERAKGNILERFSAQQFPDLHSELNLSSLELGDSALYFCASSVAGGGNTIYFGEGSWLTVV.

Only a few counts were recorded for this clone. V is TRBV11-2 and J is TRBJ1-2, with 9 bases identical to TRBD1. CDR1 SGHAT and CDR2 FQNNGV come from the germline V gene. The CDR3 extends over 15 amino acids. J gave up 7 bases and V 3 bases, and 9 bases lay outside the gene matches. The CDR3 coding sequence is TGTGCCAGCAGCTTGCAACAGGGGGCTTATCCTGGCTACACCTTC. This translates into CASSLQQGAYPGYTF.

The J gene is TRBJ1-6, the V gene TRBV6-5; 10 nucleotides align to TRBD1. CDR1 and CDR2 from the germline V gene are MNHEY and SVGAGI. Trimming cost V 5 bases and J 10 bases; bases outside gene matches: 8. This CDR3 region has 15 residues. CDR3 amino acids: CASSKGQGLGSPLHF. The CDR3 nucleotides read TGTGCCAGCAGTAAGGGACAGGGGTTAGGGTCACCCCTCCACTTT.

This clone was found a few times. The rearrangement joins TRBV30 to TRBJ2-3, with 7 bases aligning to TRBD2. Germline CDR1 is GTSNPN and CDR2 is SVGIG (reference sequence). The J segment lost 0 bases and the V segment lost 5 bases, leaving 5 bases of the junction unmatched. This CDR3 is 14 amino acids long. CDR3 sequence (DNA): TGTGCCTGGGCGAGCGGGGCTAGCACAGATACGCAGTATTTT. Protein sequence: CAWASGASTDTQYF. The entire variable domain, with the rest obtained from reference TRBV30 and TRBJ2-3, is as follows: SQTIHQWPATLVQPVGSPLSLECTVEGTSNPNLYWYRQAAGRGLQLLFYSVGIGQISSEVPQNLSASRPQDRQFILSSKKLLLSDSGFYLCAWASGASTDTQYFGPGTRLTVL.

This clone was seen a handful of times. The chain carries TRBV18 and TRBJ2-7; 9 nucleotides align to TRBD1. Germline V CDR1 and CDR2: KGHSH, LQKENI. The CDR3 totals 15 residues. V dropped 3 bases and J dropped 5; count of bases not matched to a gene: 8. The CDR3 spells CASSPPGTGFNEQYF. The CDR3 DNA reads TGTGCCAGCTCACCTCCAGGGACAGGGTTTAACGAGCAGTACTTC.

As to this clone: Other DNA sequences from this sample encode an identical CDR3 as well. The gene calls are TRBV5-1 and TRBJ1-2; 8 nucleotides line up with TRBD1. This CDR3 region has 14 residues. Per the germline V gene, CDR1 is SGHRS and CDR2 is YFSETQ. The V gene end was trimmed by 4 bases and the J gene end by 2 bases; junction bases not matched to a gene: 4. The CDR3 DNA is TGCGCCAGCAGCCTCGGACAGGGCAACTATGGCTACACCTTC. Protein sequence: CASSLGQGNYGYTF.

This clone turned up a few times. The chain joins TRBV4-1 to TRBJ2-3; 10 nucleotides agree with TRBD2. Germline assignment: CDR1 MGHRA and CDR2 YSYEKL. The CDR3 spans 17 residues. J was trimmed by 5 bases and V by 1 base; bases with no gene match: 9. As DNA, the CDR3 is TGCGCCAGCAGCCAAGGGCGACTAGCGGGTGCTGTAGATACGCAGTATTTT. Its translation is CASSQGRLAGAVDTQYF.

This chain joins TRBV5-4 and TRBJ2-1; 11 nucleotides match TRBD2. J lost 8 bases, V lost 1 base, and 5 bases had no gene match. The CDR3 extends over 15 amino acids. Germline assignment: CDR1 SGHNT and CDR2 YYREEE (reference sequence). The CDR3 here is CASSLKTSGDDEQFF. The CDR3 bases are TGTGCCAGCAGCTTGAAGACTAGCGGGGACGATGAGCAGTTCTTC.

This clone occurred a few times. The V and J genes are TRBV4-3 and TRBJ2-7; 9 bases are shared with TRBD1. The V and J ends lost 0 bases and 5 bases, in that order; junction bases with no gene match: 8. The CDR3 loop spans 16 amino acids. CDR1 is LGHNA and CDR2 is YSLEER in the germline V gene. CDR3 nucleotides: TGCGCCAGCAGCCAAGATTGGGACAGGGCAATGAACGAGCAGTACTTC. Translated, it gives CASSQDWDRAMNEQYF.

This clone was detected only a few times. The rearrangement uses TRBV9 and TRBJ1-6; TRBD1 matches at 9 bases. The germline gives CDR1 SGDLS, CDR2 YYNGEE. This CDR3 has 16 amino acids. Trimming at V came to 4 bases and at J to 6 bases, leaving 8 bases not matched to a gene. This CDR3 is CASSYRGQGRNSPLHF. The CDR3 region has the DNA TGTGCCAGCAGCTACCGAGGACAGGGGCGTAATTCACCCCTCCACTTT.

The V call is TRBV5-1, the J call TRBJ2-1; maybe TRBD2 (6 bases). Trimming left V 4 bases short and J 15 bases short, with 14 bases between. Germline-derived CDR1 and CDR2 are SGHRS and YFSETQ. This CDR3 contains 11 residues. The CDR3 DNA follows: TGCGCCAGCAGCAGGAGGGACTTGCTGTTCTTC. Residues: CASSRRDLLFF.

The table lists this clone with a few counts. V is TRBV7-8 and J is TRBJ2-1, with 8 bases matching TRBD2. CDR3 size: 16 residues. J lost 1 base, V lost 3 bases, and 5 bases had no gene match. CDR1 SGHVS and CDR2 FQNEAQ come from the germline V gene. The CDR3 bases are TGTGCCAGCAGCTTGAGGCGGGGGGCTTCCTACAATGAGCAGTTCTTC. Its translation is CASSLRRGASYNEQFF.